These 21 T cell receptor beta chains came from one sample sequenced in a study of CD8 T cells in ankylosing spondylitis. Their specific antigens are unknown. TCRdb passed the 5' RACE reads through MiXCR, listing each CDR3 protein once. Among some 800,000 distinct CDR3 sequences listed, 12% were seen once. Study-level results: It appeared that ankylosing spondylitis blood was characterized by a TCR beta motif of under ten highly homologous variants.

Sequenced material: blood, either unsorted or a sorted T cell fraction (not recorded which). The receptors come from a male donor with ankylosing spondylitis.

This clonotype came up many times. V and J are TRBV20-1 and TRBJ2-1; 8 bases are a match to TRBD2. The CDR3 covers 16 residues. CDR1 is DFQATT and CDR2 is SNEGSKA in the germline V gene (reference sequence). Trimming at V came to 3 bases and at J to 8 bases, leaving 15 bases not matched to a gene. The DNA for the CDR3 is TGCAGTGCTAGCCTACCTCTAGCGGGTCAGAAGTATGAGCAGTTCTTC. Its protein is CSASLPLAGQKYEQFF.

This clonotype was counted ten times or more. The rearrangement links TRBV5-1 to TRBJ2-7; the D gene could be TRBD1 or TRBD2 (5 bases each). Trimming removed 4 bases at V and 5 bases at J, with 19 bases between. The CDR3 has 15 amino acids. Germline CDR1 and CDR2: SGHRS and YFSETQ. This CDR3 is CASSGGRVLMDEQYF. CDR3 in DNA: TGCGCCAGCAGCGGGGGACGCGTTTTGATGGACGAGCAGTACTTC. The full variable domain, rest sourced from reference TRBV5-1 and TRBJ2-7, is KAGVTQTPRYLIKTRGQQVTLSCSPISGHRSVSWYQQTPGQGLQFLFEYFSETQRNKGNFPGRFSGRQFSNSRSEMNVSTLELGDSALYLCASSGGRVLMDEQYFGPGTRLTVT.

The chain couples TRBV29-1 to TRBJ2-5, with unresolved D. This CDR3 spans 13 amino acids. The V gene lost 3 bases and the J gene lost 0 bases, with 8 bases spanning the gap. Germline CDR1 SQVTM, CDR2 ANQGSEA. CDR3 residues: CSVEGIYQETQYF. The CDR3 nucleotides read TGCAGCGTTGAGGGCATTTACCAAGAGACCCAGTACTTC.

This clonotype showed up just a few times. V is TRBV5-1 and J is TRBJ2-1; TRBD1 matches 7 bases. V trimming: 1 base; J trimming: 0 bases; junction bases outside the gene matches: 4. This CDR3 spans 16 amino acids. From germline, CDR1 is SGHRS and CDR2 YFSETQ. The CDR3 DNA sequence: TGCGCCAGCAGCTTGCAGGGGGAAAGCTCCTACAATGAGCAGTTCTTC. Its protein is CASSLQGESSYNEQFF.

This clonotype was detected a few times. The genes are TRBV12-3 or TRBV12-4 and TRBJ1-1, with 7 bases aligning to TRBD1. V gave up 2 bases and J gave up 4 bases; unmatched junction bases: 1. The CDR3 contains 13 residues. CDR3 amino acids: CASSLRDSTEAFF. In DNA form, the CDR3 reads TGTGCCAGCAGTTTACGGGACAGCACTGAAGCTTTCTTT.

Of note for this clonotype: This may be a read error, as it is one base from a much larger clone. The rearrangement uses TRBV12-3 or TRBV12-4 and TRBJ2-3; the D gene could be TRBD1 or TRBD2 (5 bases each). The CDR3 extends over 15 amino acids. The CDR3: CASSLDISSTDMQYF. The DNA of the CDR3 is TGTGCCAGCAGCCTGGACATTTCTAGCACAGATATGCAGTATTTT.

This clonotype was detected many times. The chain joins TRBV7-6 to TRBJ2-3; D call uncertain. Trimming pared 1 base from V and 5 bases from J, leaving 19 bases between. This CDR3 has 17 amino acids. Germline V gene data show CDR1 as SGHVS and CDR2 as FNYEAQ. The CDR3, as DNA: TGTGCCAGCAGCTTAGAAGCCCTCTACACCTATGGAGATACGCAGTATTTT. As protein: CASSLEALYTYGDTQYF. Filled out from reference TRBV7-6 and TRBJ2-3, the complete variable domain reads GAGVSQSPRYKVTKRGQDVALRCDPISGHVSLYWYRQALGQGPEFLTYFNYEAQQDKSGLPNDRFSAERPEGSISTLTIQRTEQRDSAMYRCASSLEALYTYGDTQYFGPGTRLTVL.

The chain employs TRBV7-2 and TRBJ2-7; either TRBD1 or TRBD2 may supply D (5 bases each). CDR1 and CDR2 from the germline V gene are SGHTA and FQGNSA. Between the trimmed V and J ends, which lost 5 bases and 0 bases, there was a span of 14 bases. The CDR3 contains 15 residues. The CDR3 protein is CASSPTRTSSYEQYF. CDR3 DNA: TGTGCCAGCAGCCCCACTAGGACAAGCTCCTACGAGCAGTACTTC. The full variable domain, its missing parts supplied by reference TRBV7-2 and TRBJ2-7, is GAGVSQSPSNKVTEKGKDVELRCDPISGHTALYWYRQSLGQGLEFLIYFQGNSAPDKSGLPSDRFSAERTGGSVSTLTIQRTQQEDSAVYLCASSPTRTSSYEQYFGPGTRLTVT.

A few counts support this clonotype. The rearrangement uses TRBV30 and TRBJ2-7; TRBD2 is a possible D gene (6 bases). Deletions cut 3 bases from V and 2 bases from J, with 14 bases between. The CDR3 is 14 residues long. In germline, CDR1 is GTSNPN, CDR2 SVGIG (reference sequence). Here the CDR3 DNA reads TGTGCCTGGAGCCAACTGGGACTCCCCTACGAGCAGTACTTC. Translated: CAWSQLGLPYEQYF.

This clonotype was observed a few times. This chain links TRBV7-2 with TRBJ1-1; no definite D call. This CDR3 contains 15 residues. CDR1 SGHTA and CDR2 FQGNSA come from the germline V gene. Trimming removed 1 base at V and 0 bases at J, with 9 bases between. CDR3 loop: CASSLVPAMNTEAFF. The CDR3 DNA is TGTGCCAGCAGCTTAGTTCCGGCGATGAACACTGAAGCTTTCTTT.

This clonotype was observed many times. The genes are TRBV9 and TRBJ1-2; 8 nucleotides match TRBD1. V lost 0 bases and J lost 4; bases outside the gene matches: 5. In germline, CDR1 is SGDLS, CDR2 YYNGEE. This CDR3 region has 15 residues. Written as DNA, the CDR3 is TGTGCCAGCAGCGTAGCTACAGGGACAGGCTATGGCTACACCTTC. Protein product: CASSVATGTGYGYTF.

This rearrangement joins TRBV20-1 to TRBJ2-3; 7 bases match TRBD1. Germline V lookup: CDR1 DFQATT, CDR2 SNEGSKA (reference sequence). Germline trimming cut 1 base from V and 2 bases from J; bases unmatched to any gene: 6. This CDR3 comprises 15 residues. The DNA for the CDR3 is TGCAGTGCTAGAGGGGGGACAGCCTTCACAGATACGCAGTATTTT. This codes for CSARGGTAFTDTQYF.

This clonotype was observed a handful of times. The CDR3 is CSVAGLATSYEQYF. In DNA, the CDR3 is TGCAGCGTTGCAGGACTAGCGACCTCCTACGAGCAGTACTTC. The V gene is TRBV29-1, the J gene TRBJ2-7; 9 bases match TRBD2. The CDR3 consists of 14 residues. The J segment lost 0 bases and the V segment lost 4 bases, leaving 4 bases of the junction unmatched. Germline V gene lookup returns CDR1 SQVTM and CDR2 ANQGSEA.

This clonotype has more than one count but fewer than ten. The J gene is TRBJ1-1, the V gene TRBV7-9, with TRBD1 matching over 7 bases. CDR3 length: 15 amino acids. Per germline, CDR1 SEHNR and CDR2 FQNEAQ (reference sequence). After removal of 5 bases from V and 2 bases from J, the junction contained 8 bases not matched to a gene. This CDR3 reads CASSAGTEINTEAFF. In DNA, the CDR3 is TGTGCCAGCAGCGCGGGGACAGAAATTAACACTGAAGCTTTCTTT.

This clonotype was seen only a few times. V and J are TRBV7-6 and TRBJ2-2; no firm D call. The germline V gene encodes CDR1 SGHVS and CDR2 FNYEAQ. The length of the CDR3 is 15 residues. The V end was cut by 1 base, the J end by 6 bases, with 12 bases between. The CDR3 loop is CASSLGAGRSGELFF. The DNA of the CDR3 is TGTGCCAGCAGCTTAGGGGCAGGCCGATCCGGGGAGCTGTTTTTT.

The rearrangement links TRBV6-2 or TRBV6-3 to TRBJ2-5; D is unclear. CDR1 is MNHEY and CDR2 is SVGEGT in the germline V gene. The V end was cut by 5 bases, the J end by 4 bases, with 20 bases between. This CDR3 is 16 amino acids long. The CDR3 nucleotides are TGTGCCAGCAGTCCCCGGAGTCGGGCCCAACGAGAGACCCAGTACTTC. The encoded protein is CASSPRSRAQRETQYF.

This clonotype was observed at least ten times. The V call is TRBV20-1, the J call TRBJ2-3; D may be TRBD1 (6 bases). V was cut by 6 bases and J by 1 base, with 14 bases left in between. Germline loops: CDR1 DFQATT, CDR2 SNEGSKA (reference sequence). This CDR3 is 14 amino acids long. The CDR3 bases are TGCAGTGCCACCACAGGGTTCGGCACAGATACGCAGTATTTT. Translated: CSATTGFGTDTQYF.

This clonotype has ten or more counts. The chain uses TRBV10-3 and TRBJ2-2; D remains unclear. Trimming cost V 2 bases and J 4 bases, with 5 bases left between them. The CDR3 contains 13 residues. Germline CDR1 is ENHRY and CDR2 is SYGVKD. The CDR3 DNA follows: TGTGCCATCAGTGAGCTTCCCACCGGGGAGCTGTTTTTT. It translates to CAISELPTGELFF.

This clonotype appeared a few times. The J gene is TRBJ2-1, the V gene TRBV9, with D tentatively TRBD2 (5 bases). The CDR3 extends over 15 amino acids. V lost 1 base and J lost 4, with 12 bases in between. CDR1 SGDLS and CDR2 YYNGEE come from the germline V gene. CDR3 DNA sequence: TGTGCCAGCAGCGTACAAGCGCGGGCTTACAATGAGCAGTTCTTC. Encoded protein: CASSVQARAYNEQFF.

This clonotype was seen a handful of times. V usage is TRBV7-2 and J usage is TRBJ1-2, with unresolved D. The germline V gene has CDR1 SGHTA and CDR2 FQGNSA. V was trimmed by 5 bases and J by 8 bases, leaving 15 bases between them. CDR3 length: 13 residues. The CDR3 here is CASSLGRVGGYTF. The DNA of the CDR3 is TGTGCCAGCAGCCTGGGAAGGGTAGGAGGCTACACCTTC.

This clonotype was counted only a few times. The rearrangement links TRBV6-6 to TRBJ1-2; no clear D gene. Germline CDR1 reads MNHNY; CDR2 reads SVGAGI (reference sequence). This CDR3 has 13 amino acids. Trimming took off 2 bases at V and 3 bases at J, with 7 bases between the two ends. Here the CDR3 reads CASSYQEDYGYTF. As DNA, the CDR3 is TGTGCCAGCAGTTACCAGGAGGACTATGGCTACACCTTC.